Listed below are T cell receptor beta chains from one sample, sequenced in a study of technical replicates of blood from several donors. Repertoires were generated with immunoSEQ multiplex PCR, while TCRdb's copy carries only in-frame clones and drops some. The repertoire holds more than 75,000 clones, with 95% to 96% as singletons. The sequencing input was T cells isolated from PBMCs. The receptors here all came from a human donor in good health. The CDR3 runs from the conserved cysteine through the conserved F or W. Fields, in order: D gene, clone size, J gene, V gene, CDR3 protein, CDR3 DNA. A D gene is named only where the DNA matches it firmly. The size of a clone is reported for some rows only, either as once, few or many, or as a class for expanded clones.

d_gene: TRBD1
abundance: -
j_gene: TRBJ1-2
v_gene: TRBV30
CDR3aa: CAWTTLSTGGYGYTF
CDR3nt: TGTGCCTGGACCACCCTGTCGACAGGGGGGTATGGCTACACCTTC

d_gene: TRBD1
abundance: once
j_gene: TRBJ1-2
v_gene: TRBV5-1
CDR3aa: CASSPGTGHYGYTF
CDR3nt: TGCGCCAGCAGCCCTGGGACAGGCCACTATGGCTACACCTTC

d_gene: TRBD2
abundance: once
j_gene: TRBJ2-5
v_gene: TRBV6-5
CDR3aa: CASSPTSGGKTQYF
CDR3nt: TGTGCCAGCAGTCCGACTAGCGGGGGGAAGACCCAGTACTTC

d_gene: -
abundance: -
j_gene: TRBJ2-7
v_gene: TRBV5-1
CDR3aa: CASREVSSSYEQYF
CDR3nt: TGCGCCAGCAGGGAGGTCTCAAGCTCCTACGAGCAGTACTTC

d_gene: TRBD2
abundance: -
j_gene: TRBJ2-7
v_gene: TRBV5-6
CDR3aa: CASSSRPFWTSAYEQYF
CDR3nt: TGTGCCAGCAGCTCCCGGCCTTTCTGGACTAGCGCGTACGAGCAGTACTTC

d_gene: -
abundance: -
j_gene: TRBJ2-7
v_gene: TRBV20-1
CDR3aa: CSANGIYEQYF
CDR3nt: TGCAGTGCTAACGGGATCTACGAGCAGTACTTC

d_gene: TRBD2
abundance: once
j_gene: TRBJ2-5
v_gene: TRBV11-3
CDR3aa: CASSLELAVIYPETQYF
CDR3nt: TGTGCCAGCAGCTTAGAACTAGCGGTTATATACCCAGAGACCCAGTACTTC

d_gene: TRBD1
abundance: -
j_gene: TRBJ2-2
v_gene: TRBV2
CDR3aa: CASNVRQGDTGELFF
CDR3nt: TGTGCCAGCAATGTTAGACAGGGGGACACCGGGGAGCTGTTTTTT

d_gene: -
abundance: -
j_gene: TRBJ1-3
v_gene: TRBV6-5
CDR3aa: CASSPIREEGNTIYF
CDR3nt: TGTGCCAGCAGTCCTATCAGGGAGGAAGGAAACACCATATATTTT

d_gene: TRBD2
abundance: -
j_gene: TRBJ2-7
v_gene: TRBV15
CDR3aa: CATSRELAAYEQYF
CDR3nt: TGTGCCACCAGCAGAGAGCTAGCGGCCTACGAGCAGTACTTC

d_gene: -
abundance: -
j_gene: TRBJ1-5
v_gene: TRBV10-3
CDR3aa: CAISGTDSNQPQHF
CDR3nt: TGTGCCATCAGTGGGACAGACAGCAATCAGCCCCAGCATTTT

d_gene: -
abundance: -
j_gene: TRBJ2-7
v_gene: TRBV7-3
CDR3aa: CASSLNAGTPYEQYF
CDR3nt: TGTGCCAGCAGCTTAAACGCAGGGACTCCCTACGAGCAGTACTTC

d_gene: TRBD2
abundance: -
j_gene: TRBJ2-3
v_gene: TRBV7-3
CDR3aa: CASSRSLAVTDTQYF
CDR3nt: TGTGCCAGCAGCCGATCCCTAGCGGTCACAGATACGCAGTATTTT

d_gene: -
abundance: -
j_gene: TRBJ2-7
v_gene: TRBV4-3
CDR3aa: CASSQVNGDEQYF
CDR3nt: TGCGCCAGCAGCCAAGTGAACGGGGACGAGCAGTACTTC

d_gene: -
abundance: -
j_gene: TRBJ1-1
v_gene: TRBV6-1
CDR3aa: CASSGTLNTEAFF
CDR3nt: TGTGCCAGCAGTGGTACACTGAACACTGAAGCTTTCTTT

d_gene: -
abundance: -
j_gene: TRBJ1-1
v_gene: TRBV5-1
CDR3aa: CASRTGGGHTEAFF
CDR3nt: TGCGCCAGCAGAACGGGGGGGGGACACACTGAAGCTTTCTTT

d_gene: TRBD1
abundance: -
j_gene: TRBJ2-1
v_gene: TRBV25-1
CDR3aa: CASSEPGTGKNEQFF
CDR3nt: TGTGCCAGCAGTGAACCTGGGACAGGGAAGAATGAGCAGTTCTTC

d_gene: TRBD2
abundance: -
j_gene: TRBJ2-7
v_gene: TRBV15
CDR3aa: CATSRDSGAIYEQYF
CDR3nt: TGTGCCACCAGCAGAGATAGCGGGGCCATTTACGAGCAGTACTTC